This passage covers 26 T cell receptor beta chains from one sample sequenced in a study of cytomegalovirus exposure and HLA in healthy donors. PCR employed 60 Vbeta and 13 Jbeta primers. Produced via immunoSEQ multiplex PCR; TCRdb's table is partial and in-frame only. The table shows more than 85,000 clones, with 60% to 80% occurring only once. Specimen: PBMCs. These receptors all stem from a male donor in good health and CMV-seropositive.

This clone was counted between two and nine times. The CDR3 is CASRGGARTGELFF. DNA of the CDR3: TGTGCCAGTAGAGGGGGCGCTAGAACCGGGGAGCTGTTTTTT. This rearrangement joins TRBV19 to TRBJ2-2; 7 nucleotides agree with TRBD1. The CDR3 sequence is 14 residues long. Per the germline V gene, CDR1 is LNHDA and CDR2 is SQIVND (reference sequence). V shed 6 bases and J 5 bases; nucleotides not matched to a gene: 6. Looking up the rest from reference TRBV19 and TRBJ2-2 gives the full variable domain: DGGITQSPKYLFRKEGQNVTLSCEQNLNHDAMYWYRQDPGQGLRLIYYSQIVNDFQKGDIAEGYSVSREKKESFPLTVTSAQKNPTAFYLCASRGGARTGELFFGEGSRLTVL.

CDR3 DNA sequence: TGCGCCAGCAGGGCAGGGGGGAACTATGGCTACACCTTC. Translated, it gives CASRAGGNYGYTF. The chain uses TRBV5-1 and TRBJ1-2, with 7 bases aligning to TRBD1. This CDR3 comprises 13 residues. The J segment lost 2 bases and the V segment lost 5 bases, leaving 3 bases of the junction unmatched. Per the germline V gene, CDR1 is SGHRS and CDR2 is YFSETQ.

This clone has only a few counts. The chain employs TRBV19 and TRBJ2-3, with 8 bases matching TRBD1. The V gene end was trimmed by 3 bases and the J gene end by 6 bases; junction bases not matched to a gene: 11. The V gene's germline CDR1 is LNHDA and CDR2 SQIVND (reference sequence). CDR3 length: 16 residues. CDR3 bases: TGTGCCAGTAGTATGGGTGCGGCAGGGGGCTTCGATACGCAGTATTTT. Translating it yields CASSMGAAGGFDTQYF.

This clone was recorded a few times. V usage is TRBV18 and J usage is TRBJ2-7, with TRBD1 as a possible D gene (6 bases). The V and J ends lost 6 bases and 4 bases respectively, with 16 bases between them. CDR3 length equals 14 residues. Germline V gene sequence: CDR1 KGHSH, CDR2 LQKENI. The CDR3 DNA reads TGTGCCAGCTCTCCTAGACAGGACCGATACGAGCAGTACTTC. The encoded protein is CASSPRQDRYEQYF.

The chain links TRBV7-6 to TRBJ1-2; 7 bases are shared with TRBD1. Germline V CDR1 and CDR2: SGHVS, FNYEAQ. CDR3 length: 14 residues. J was trimmed by 3 bases and V by 4 bases; bases with no gene match: 5. CDR3 DNA: TGTGCCAGCAGCTCGAACAGGGGTGACTATGGCTACACCTTC. It specifies CASSSNRGDYGYTF.

The chain has TRBV28 and TRBJ2-5; 14 nucleotides agree with TRBD2. Germline V lookup: CDR1 MDHEN, CDR2 SYDVKM. Trimming at V came to 5 bases and at J to 5 bases, leaving 7 bases not matched to a gene. CDR3 length: 16 amino acids. CDR3 amino acids: CASSLRLAGGPETQYF. CDR3 nucleotides: TGTGCCAGCAGTCTGAGACTAGCGGGAGGGCCGGAGACCCAGTACTTC.

The rearrangement joins TRBV4-3 to TRBJ2-3; 8 bases are shared with TRBD2. The CDR3 has 18 residues. Germline CDR1 LGHNA, CDR2 YSLEER. The V segment lost 6 bases and the J segment 4 bases; nucleotides outside the gene matches: 18. The CDR3 reads CASSGSSGSWGGSDTQYF. The CDR3 DNA sequence: TGCGCCAGCAGTGGTTCAAGCGGGAGCTGGGGTGGGTCAGATACGCAGTATTTT.

To note about this clone: Relative to the germline gene, one junction end is altered; a read error may explain this. J is TRBJ2-7 and V is TRBV6-1; D possibly corresponds to TRBD1 (6 bases). The CDR3 contains 11 residues. From germline, CDR1 is MNHNS and CDR2 SASEGT. CDR3 DNA: TGTGCCAGCGCGACTTCAGGGACAAGGGACTTC. It specifies CASATSGTRDF.

The chain carries TRBV28 and TRBJ2-7, with TRBD1 matching 9 bases. V shed 7 bases and J 6 bases; nucleotides not matched to a gene: 13. The CDR3 contains 15 residues. CDR1 is MDHEN and CDR2 is SYDVKM in the germline V gene. CDR3 in amino acids: CASNIPGQGASEQYF. The CDR3 coding sequence is TGTGCCAGCAATATCCCGGGACAGGGTGCAAGCGAGCAGTACTTC.

The rearrangement uses TRBV28 and TRBJ2-1; TRBD2 aligns across 12 bases. V lost 5 bases and J lost 4; bases outside the gene matches: 3. Per germline, CDR1 MDHEN and CDR2 SYDVKM. The length of the CDR3 is 15 residues. DNA for the CDR3: TGTGCCAGCAGTCCGACTAGCGGGGGATACAATGAGCAGTTCTTC. This codes for CASSPTSGGYNEQFF.

The chain is built from TRBV29-1 and TRBJ2-3; 8 bases fit TRBD1. V lost 4 bases, J lost 2 bases, and 8 bases stayed unmatched. Germline V gene lookup returns CDR1 SQVTM and CDR2 ANQGSEA. This CDR3 is built from 15 residues. The CDR3: CSVVTGTGSTDTQYF. The DNA of the CDR3 is TGCAGCGTTGTGACTGGGACAGGTTCCACAGATACGCAGTATTTT.

CDR3 amino acids: CASRTYRGEGYGYTF. The CDR3 DNA sequence: TGTGCCAGCAGAACATACAGGGGCGAGGGCTATGGCTACACCTTC. The rearrangement uses TRBV28 and TRBJ1-2, with TRBD1 matching 7 bases. The CDR3 is 15 amino acids. In germline, CDR1 is MDHEN, CDR2 SYDVKM. Germline trimming cut 6 bases from V and 4 bases from J; bases unmatched to any gene: 11.

The chain recombines TRBV6-6 with TRBJ2-7, with D possibly TRBD2 on 6 matching bases. V lost 6 bases to trimming and J lost 1 base, with 7 bases between them. CDR3 size: 12 residues. CDR1 is MNHNY and CDR2 is SVGAGI in the germline V gene (reference sequence). The CDR3 region is CASRAGSYEQYF. The CDR3 bases are TGTGCCAGCAGGGCGGGGTCCTACGAGCAGTACTTC.

The CDR3 sequence is CASSRGGTGVTEAFF. CDR3 DNA sequence: TGTGCCAGCAGCCGGGGGGGCACAGGGGTGACTGAAGCTTTCTTT. The chain employs TRBV28 and TRBJ1-1; 7 bases match TRBD1. CDR3 size: 15 residues. Germline values: CDR1 MDHEN, CDR2 SYDVKM. Germline trimming cut 6 bases from V and 5 bases from J; bases unmatched to any gene: 12.

This clone was seen a handful of times. The chain employs TRBV9 and TRBJ2-3; 7 positions agree with TRBD1. V lost 0 bases to trimming and J lost 0 bases; unmatched junction nucleotides: 1. Germline CDR1 and CDR2: SGDLS and YYNGEE. The CDR3 sequence is 15 residues long. The CDR3 protein is CASSVGGGSTDTQYF. CDR3 DNA sequence: TGTGCCAGCAGCGTAGGAGGGGGCAGCACAGATACGCAGTATTTT.

This chain joins TRBV5-1 and TRBJ2-1; TRBD2 aligns across 7 bases. V was pared by 0 bases and J by 7 bases, with 7 bases of the junction left unmatched. The germline V gene has CDR1 SGHRS and CDR2 YFSETQ. The CDR3 extends over 15 amino acids. The CDR3 sequence: CASSLAAGVVNEQFF. The CDR3 DNA reads as TGCGCCAGCAGCTTGGCCGCGGGAGTAGTGAATGAGCAGTTCTTC.

The CDR3 reads CASSHIRELETQYF. In DNA form, the CDR3 reads TGCGCCAGCAGCCATATCAGGGAACTGGAGACCCAGTACTTC. The J gene is TRBJ2-5, the V gene TRBV4-1; weak D call: TRBD1 (5 bases). Per the germline V gene, CDR1 is MGHRA and CDR2 is YSYEKL. The CDR3 is made up of 14 amino acids. Trimming left V 3 bases short and J 5 bases short, with 13 bases between.

This clone was found once. The rearrangement uses TRBV28 and TRBJ1-1; D is unclear. Germline V lookup: CDR1 MDHEN, CDR2 SYDVKM. The CDR3 is 16 residues long. The V gene lost 3 bases and the J gene lost 0 bases, with 14 bases spanning the gap. CDR3 nucleotide sequence: TGTGCCAGCAGTTTCCGAGCCGGGGATATGAACACTGAAGCTTTCTTT. Its translation: CASSFRAGDMNTEAFF.

As DNA, the CDR3 is TGTGCCAGCAGTTTAGAAACCCACAGGGTCCAGAATGGCTACACCTTC. It codes for CASSLETHRVQNGYTF. This chain uses TRBV28 with TRBJ1-2; D might be TRBD1 (6 bases). The CDR3 totals 16 residues. The germline V gene has CDR1 MDHEN and CDR2 SYDVKM. The ends were cut back, 2 bases at V and 6 bases at J, with 19 bases in the middle.

Written as DNA, the CDR3 is TGTGCCAGCAGTTATACTGGGGCGGCCCCGATCCACGAGCAGTACTTC. As protein: CASSYTGAAPIHEQYF. The chain recombines TRBV28 with TRBJ2-7; TRBD1 is a possible D gene (5 bases). Germline V CDR1 and CDR2: MDHEN, SYDVKM. The length of the CDR3 is 16 residues. Trimming stripped 4 bases from V and 5 bases from J, with 21 bases between.

Only one count was recorded for this clone. This chain joins TRBV28 and TRBJ2-1, with 13 bases matching TRBD2. Germline CDR1 MDHEN, CDR2 SYDVKM. CDR3 size: 19 residues. With V trimmed by 5 bases and J by 4 bases, 14 bases remained unmatched. The DNA for the CDR3 is TGTGCCAGCAGTCCACGTGGGACTAGCGGGACGGCGGGTTACAATGAGCAGTTCTTC. This sequence encodes CASSPRGTSGTAGYNEQFF.

This chain links TRBV10-3 with TRBJ2-5, with 13 bases that match TRBD2. Gene TRBJ2-7 matches the end of the DNA better, so the J call may be wrong. There are 19 residues in the CDR3. Per the germline V gene, CDR1 is ENHRY and CDR2 is SYGVKD. The CDR3 nucleotides are TGTGCCATCAGTGAGTCCAGATCAACCCAGGGACTAGCGGGGCACGAGCAGTACTTC. It translates to CAISESRSTQGLAGHEQYF.

There are a few counts of this clone. The rearrangement joins TRBV27 to TRBJ2-7; D gene uncertain. V lost 6 bases, J lost 3 bases, and 15 bases lay in between. Germline V gene sequence: CDR1 MNHEY, CDR2 SMNVEV (reference sequence). The CDR3 is 14 residues long. As DNA, the CDR3 is TGTGCCAGCAGGCCCCAAGAGTTCTACTACGAGCAGTACTTC. Translating gives CASRPQEFYYEQYF.

This clone occurred a few times. This chain uses TRBV30 with TRBJ2-1; 10 bases line up with TRBD2. CDR3 length: 14 amino acids. Germline CDR1 GTSNPN, CDR2 SVGIG (reference sequence). V gave up 2 bases and J gave up 5 bases; unmatched junction bases: 3. CDR3 amino acids: CAWSRLAGDNEQFF. The DNA of the CDR3 is TGTGCCTGGAGTCGGCTAGCGGGAGACAATGAGCAGTTCTTC.

The J gene is TRBJ2-7, the V gene TRBV6-5; D is possibly TRBD1 (5 bases). Deletions cut 0 bases from V and 3 bases from J, with 12 bases between. The length of the CDR3 is 15 residues. Looked up from germline, CDR1 is MNHEY and CDR2 is SVGAGI. This CDR3 is CASSYSTASGYEQYF. CDR3 nucleotide sequence: TGTGCCAGCAGTTACTCGACAGCGTCCGGCTACGAGCAGTACTTC.

The gene calls are TRBV7-2 and TRBJ1-4; D might be TRBD1 (6 bases). The V and J ends lost 4 bases and 4 bases respectively, with 13 bases between them. Germline V gene sequence: CDR1 SGHTA, CDR2 FQGNSA. The CDR3 consists of 15 residues. The CDR3 coding sequence is TGTGCCAGCAGCTCCACCGGGACAAGTAATGAAAAACTGTTTTTT. This sequence encodes CASSSTGTSNEKLFF.